This T cell receptor beta chain was recovered during a study of control samples from healthy donors and cancer patients. TCRdb's copy holds only in-frame clones and misses some; the assay was immunoSEQ multiplex PCR. This sample has 150,000 to 200,000 clones, with roughly 89% found just once. Germline lookup yields CDR1 SGHRS and CDR2 YFSETQ. The CDR3 runs 14 residues. Trimming removed 1 base from V and 2 bases from J, with 8 bases in between. This clonotype originated in a woman in her fifties or sixties in good health. The sample consisted of blood. The V gene is TRBV5-1, the J gene TRBJ2-3, with unresolved D. The CDR3 sequence is CASSLTDHTDTQYF. The CDR3 nucleotides read TGCGCCAGCAGCTTGACAGACCACACAGATACGCAGTATTTT.